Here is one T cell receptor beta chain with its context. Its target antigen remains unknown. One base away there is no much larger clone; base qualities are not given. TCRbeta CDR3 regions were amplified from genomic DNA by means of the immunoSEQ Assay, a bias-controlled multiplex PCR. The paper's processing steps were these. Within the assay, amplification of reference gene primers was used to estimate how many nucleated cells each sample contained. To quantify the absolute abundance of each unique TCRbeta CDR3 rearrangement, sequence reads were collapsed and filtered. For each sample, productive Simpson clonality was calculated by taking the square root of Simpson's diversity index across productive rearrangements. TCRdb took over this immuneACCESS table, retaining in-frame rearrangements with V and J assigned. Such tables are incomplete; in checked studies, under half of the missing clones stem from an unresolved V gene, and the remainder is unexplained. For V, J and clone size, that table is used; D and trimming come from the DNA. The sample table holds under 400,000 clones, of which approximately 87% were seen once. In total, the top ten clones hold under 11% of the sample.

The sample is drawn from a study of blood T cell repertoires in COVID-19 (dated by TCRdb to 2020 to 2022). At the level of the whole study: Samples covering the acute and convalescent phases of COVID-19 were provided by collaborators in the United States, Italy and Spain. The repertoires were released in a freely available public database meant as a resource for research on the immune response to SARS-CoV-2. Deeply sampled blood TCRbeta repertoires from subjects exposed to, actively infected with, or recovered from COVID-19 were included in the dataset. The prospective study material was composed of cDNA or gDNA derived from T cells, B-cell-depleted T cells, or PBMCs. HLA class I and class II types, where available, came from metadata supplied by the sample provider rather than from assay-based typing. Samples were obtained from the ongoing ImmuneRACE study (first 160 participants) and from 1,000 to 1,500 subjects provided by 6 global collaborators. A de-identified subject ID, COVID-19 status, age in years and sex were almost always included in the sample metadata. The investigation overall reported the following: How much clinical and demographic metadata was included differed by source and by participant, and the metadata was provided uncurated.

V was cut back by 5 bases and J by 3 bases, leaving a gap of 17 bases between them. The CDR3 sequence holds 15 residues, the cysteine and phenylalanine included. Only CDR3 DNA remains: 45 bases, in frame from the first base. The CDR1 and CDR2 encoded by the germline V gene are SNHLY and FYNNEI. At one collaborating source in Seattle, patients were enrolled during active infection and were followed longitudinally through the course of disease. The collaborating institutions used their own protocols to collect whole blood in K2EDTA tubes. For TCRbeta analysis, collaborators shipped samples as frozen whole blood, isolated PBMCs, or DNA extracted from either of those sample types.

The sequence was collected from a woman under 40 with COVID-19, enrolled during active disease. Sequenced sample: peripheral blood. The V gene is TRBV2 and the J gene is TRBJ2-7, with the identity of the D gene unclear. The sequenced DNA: TGTGCCAGCAGTCTTTCCCCTGAATCGGGCTACGAGCAGTACTTC. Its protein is CASSLSPESGYEQYF.